Sequencing of this TCR beta chain was carried out in a study of identical twins. Between the trimmed V and J ends, which lost 5 bases and 0 bases, there was a span of 21 bases. The CDR3 contains 18 residues. The V gene's germline CDR1 is MNHNS and CDR2 SASEGT. In TCRdb, the 5' RACE reads were re-called with MiXCR into one record per CDR3 protein. The sample lists 350,000 to 600,000 distinct CDR3 sequences, around 14% seen once, with roughly 0.56% in the top ten. This clonotype was observed a few times. These records were also assigned to another study, of yellow fever vaccine responses in identical twins.

The sequence was obtained from a woman aged 18-29 years in good health. This chain uses TRBV6-1 with TRBJ2-3; D gene ambiguous. Sequencing was done on a sample of CD4+ T cells sorted from blood. The DNA of the CDR3 is TGTGCCAGCAGTCCCCGCAATTTCGGGCAGACTAGCACAGATACGCAGTATTTT. Translation: CASSPRNFGQTSTDTQYF.